A selection of T cell receptor beta chains follows, all from one sample in a study of immune cell composition in non-small cell lung cancer. Assay used: immunoSEQ multiplex PCR; TCRdb lists only in-frame clones, some missing. The sample holds 5,500 to 7,500 clones, 70% seen once. The sequenced sample consisted of lung tumor tissue. These receptors were taken from a human donor with non-small cell lung cancer. The CDR3 runs from the conserved cysteine through the conserved F or W. The D gene is left open where the match is weak. Only some rows state a clone size, as once, few, many or a class for expanded clones.

V	J	D	size	CDR3	DNA
TRBV11-2	TRBJ2-2	NA	NA	CASQGGKNTGELFF	TGTGCCAGCCAGGGGGGCAAGAACACCGGGGAGCTGTTTTTT
TRBV5-1	TRBJ2-5	NA	NA	CASSLVSWETQYF	TGCGCCAGCAGCTTGGTTAGCTGGGAGACCCAGTACTTC
TRBV29-1	TRBJ2-2	TRBD2	once	CSVEDGGANTGELFF	TGCAGCGTTGAAGACGGGGGGGCGAACACCGGGGAGCTGTTTTTT
TRBV4-1	TRBJ2-5	NA	NA	CASSQRAQGTQETQYF	TGCGCCAGCAGCCAACGAGCACAGGGGACTCAAGAGACCCAGTACTTC
TRBV28	TRBJ2-3	NA	once	CASKPSGTRSPRGDTQYF	TGTGCCAGCAAACCTTCCGGGACAAGGTCCCCCCGTGGGGATACGCAGTATTTT
TRBV28	TRBJ1-2	NA	NA	CATRYALANYGYTF	TGTGCCACCAGATACGCCTTAGCTAACTATGGCTACACCTTC
TRBV9	TRBJ1-2	NA	NA	CASSSTVNGYTF	TGTGCCAGCAGCTCGACAGTGAATGGCTACACCTTC
TRBV21-1	TRBJ1-6	NA	NA	CASSSQTRFNSPLHF	TGTGCCAGCAGCTCCCAGACCAGGTTTAATTCACCCCTCCACTTT
TRBV5-6	TRBJ1-5	NA	NA	CASSLLGTSNQPQHF	TGTGCCAGCAGCTTGTTGGGCACTAGCAATCAGCCCCAGCATTTT
TRBV11-2	TRBJ2-1	TRBD2	NA	CASSPGTSSYNEQFF	TGTGCCAGCAGCCCGGGGACTAGCAGCTACAATGAGCAGTTCTTC
TRBV7-2	TRBJ2-3	NA	NA	CASSARGLSTDTQYF	TGTGCCAGCAGCGCACGAGGTCTAAGCACAGATACGCAGTATTTT
TRBV11-2	TRBJ2-7	TRBD1	few	CASSATGTGVYEQYF	TGTGCCAGCAGCGCAACCGGGACAGGGGTCTACGAGCAGTACTTC
TRBV4-2	TRBJ1-2	TRBD1	few	CASSRTGGRDGYTF	TGTGCCAGCAGCCGGACAGGGGGCCGGGATGGCTACACCTTC
TRBV5-6	TRBJ1-4	TRBD1	NA	CASSRQGMDEKLFF	TGTGCCAGCAGCCGACAGGGTATGGATGAAAAACTGTTTTTT
TRBV6-1	TRBJ2-5	TRBD1	NA	CASRQGLRETQYF	TGTGCCAGTCGACAGGGGCTTAGAGAGACCCAGTACTTC
TRBV9	TRBJ2-5	NA	NA	CASSVAREETQYF	TGTGCCAGCAGCGTAGCCAGGGAAGAGACCCAGTACTTC
TRBV6-6	TRBJ1-5	NA	NA	CASSSPGNQPQHF	TGTGCCAGCAGCTCCCCGGGCAATCAGCCCCAGCATTTT
TRBV6-1	TRBJ2-1	TRBD1	NA	CASRDRGPGYNEQFF	TGTGCCAGCAGAGACAGGGGGCCTGGATACAATGAGCAGTTCTTC
TRBV4-1	TRBJ2-3	NA	NA	CASSQAPEDTQYF	TGCGCCAGCAGCCAAGCTCCAGAAGATACGCAGTATTTT
TRBV5-4	TRBJ1-2	NA	few	CASSLGGALSYGYTF	TGTGCCAGCAGCTTAGGTGGGGCTTTATCCTATGGCTACACCTTC
TRBV2	TRBJ1-1	NA	NA	CASSVGLNTEAFF	TGTGCCAGCAGTGTTGGGCTGAACACTGAAGCTTTCTTT
TRBV5-1	TRBJ1-1	NA	once	CASSSGVRQGTEAFF	TGCGCCAGCAGCTCAGGTGTGAGGCAGGGCACTGAAGCTTTCTTT
TRBV6-1	TRBJ1-2	NA	once	CASTRGYRNYGYTF	TGTGCCAGCACTAGAGGGTATCGTAACTATGGCTACACCTTC
TRBV28	TRBJ2-5	TRBD2	NA	CASSSGSGWRETQYF	TGTGCCAGCAGTAGCGGGAGCGGTTGGAGAGAGACCCAGTACTTC
TRBV7-8	TRBJ2-7	TRBD1	NA	CASSRLAGTGGEQYF	TGTGCCAGCAGCCGACTAGCCGGGACAGGGGGAGAGCAGTACTTC
TRBV5-6	TRBJ2-4	NA	NA	CASSLLSGLGKNIQYF	TGTGCCAGCAGCCTTCTCTCAGGGCTTGGCAAAAACATTCAGTACTTC
TRBV29-1	TRBJ1-3	TRBD1	medium-sized	CSVLTGGGNTIYF	TGCAGCGTTCTTACAGGGGGTGGAAACACCATATATTTT
TRBV2	TRBJ1-4	TRBD1	NA	CAILTGVNEKLFF	TGTGCCATCCTGACAGGGGTAAATGAAAAACTGTTTTTT
TRBV6-1	TRBJ2-3	TRBD2	NA	CASSDRGLAGGRDTQYF	TGTGCCAGCAGTGACCGGGGACTAGCGGGGGGGCGGGATACGCAGTATTTT
TRBV5-6	TRBJ2-3	TRBD2	NA	CASSPGLAVTDTQYF	TGTGCCAGCAGCCCGGGACTAGCGGTCACAGATACGCAGTATTTT
TRBV18	TRBJ2-7	NA	NA	CASSPFVLGWAGLGEQYF	TGTGCCAGCTCACCATTCGTTTTAGGTTGGGCAGGGCTAGGCGAGCAGTACTTC
TRBV2	TRBJ2-1	TRBD2	few	CASMRNSGRSSRNEQFF	TGTGCCAGCATGAGGAATAGCGGGAGGTCATCGCGCAATGAGCAGTTCTTC
TRBV10-2	TRBJ2-1	TRBD2	few	CASSDIAGAAEQFF	TGCGCCAGCAGTGACATAGCGGGAGCTGCTGAGCAGTTCTTC
TRBV28	TRBJ2-7	TRBD1	NA	CASSQGGQGNKGWEQYF	TGTGCCAGCAGTCAGGGGGGACAGGGTAATAAGGGGTGGGAGCAGTACTTC
TRBV30	TRBJ1-2	NA	few	CASRRGGENYGYTF	TGTGCCTCTCGTCGGGGGGGCGAGAACTATGGCTACACCTTC
TRBV6-6	TRBJ2-7	NA	NA	CASSYSISWPEQYF	TGTGCCAGCAGTTACTCGATATCTTGGCCCGAGCAGTACTTC
TRBV30	TRBJ1-1	TRBD1	NA	CAWSLLTGGGTEAFF	TGTGCCTGGAGTTTACTGACAGGGGGTGGCACTGAAGCTTTCTTT
TRBV2	TRBJ1-6	NA	NA	CASSSEGASGSPLHF	TGTGCCAGCAGTTCTGAAGGGGCGTCGGGTTCACCCCTCCACTTT
TRBV29-1	TRBJ2-7	TRBD1	NA	CSAGQGAREQYF	TGCAGCGCGGGACAGGGGGCGCGAGAGCAGTACTTC
TRBV11-2	TRBJ2-1	NA	few	CASSLGASTLADEQFF	TGTGCCAGCAGCTTAGGTGCTAGCACCCTCGCGGATGAGCAGTTCTTC
TRBV11-2	TRBJ2-7	NA	medium-sized	CASSSTSFYEQYF	TGTGCCAGCAGTTCCACTAGCTTCTACGAGCAGTACTTC
TRBV5-1	TRBJ2-5	NA	NA	CASSPNPGQETQYF	TGCGCCAGCAGCCCGAATCCGGGCCAAGAGACCCAGTACTTC
TRBV19	TRBJ1-3	NA	medium-sized	CASSIDVEGNTIYF	TGTGCCAGTAGTATCGACGTGGAGGGCAACACCATATATTTT
TRBV29-1	TRBJ1-5	NA	NA	CSVSTSSNQPQHF	TGCAGCGTTTCCACTTCTAGCAATCAGCCCCAGCATTTT
TRBV5-1	TRBJ2-3	NA	NA	CASRIPRTDTQYF	TGCGCCAGCAGGATCCCTAGGACAGATACGCAGTATTTT
TRBV6-4	TRBJ2-2	NA	NA	CASSDSSRNTGELFF	TGTGCCAGCAGTGACTCGAGTCGGAACACCGGGGAGCTGTTTTTT
TRBV2	TRBJ1-1	TRBD1	NA	CASGDRDITEAFF	TGTGCCAGCGGGGACAGGGACATCACTGAAGCTTTCTTT
TRBV5-5	TRBJ2-7	TRBD2	NA	CASSLVSSGSEQYF	TGTGCCAGCAGCTTAGTTTCTAGCGGGAGCGAGCAGTACTTC
TRBV9	TRBJ2-7	TRBD2	NA	CASSVGLAGASYEQYF	TGTGCCAGCAGCGTAGGGCTAGCGGGGGCCTCCTACGAGCAGTACTTC
TRBV10-3	TRBJ1-5	TRBD1	NA	CAISEYPDRTQPQHF	TGTGCCATCAGTGAATACCCGGACAGGACGCAGCCCCAGCATTTT